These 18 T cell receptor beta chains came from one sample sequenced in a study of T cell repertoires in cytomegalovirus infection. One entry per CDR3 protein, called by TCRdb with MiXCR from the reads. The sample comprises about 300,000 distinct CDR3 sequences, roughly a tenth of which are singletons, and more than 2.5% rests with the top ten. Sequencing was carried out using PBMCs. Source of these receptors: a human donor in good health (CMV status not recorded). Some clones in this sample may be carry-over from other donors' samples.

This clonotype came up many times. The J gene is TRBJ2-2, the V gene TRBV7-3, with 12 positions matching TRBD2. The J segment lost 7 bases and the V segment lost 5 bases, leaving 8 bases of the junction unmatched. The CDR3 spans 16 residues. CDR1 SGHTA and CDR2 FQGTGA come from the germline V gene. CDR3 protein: CASSPGLAGYNGELFF. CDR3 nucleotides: TGTGCCAGCAGCCCCGGACTAGCGGGGTACAACGGGGAGCTGTTTTTT.

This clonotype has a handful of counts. The CDR3 DNA sequence: TGCGCCAGCAGCCAAGAATTTATACGGGAAGGAAACACCATATATTTT. It is translated as CASSQEFIREGNTIYF. This chain joins TRBV4-3 and TRBJ1-3; D ambiguous. V was pared by 0 bases and J by 4 bases, with 13 bases between. Germline V gene data show CDR1 as LGHNA and CDR2 as YSLEER. The CDR3 sequence is 16 residues long.

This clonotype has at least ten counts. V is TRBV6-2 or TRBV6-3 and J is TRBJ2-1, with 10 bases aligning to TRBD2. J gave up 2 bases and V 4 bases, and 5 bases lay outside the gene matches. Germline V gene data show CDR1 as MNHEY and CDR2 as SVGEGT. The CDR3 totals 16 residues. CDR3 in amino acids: CASSLFSGGTYNEQFF. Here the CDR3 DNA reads TGTGCCAGCAGTTTATTTAGCGGGGGGACCTACAATGAGCAGTTCTTC.

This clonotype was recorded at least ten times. CDR3 amino acids: CAISEPAKGNLGDTQYF. The CDR3 nucleotides read TGTGCCATCAGTGAGCCGGCGAAGGGGAACTTAGGAGATACGCAGTATTTT. The V and J genes are TRBV10-3 and TRBJ2-3, with D possibly being TRBD1 (5 bases). Trimming cost V 2 bases and J 5 bases, with 20 bases left between them. The CDR3 covers 17 residues. Germline CDR1 reads ENHRY; CDR2 reads SYGVKD.

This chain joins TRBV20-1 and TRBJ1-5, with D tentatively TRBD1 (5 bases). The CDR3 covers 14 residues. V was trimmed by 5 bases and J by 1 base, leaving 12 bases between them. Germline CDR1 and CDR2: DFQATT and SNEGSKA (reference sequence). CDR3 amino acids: CSAGPDRSNQPQHF. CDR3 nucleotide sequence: TGCAGTGCTGGACCCGACAGAAGCAATCAGCCCCAGCATTTT.

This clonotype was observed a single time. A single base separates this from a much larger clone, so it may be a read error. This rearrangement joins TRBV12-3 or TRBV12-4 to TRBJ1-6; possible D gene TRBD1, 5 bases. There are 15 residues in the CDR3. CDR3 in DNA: TGTGCCAGAAGTTTAGAGGGCAGCGCTTGGGGGGCCCTCCACTTT. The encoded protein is CARSLEGSAWGALHF.

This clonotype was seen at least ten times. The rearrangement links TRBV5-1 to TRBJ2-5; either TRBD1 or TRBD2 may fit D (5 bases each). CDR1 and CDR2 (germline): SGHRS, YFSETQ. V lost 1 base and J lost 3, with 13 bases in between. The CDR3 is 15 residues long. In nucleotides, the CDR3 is TGCGCCAGCAGCTTGATGGGACGGAGAGAAGAGACCCAGTACTTC. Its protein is CASSLMGRREETQYF.

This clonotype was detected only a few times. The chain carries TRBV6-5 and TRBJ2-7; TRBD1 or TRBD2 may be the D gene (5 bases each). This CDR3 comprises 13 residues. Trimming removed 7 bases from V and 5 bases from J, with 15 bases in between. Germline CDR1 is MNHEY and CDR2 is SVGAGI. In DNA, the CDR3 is TGTGCCAGCACCGGGGCTCTGGGGAACGAGCAGTACTTC. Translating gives CASTGALGNEQYF.

This chain's CDR3 is CASSQELGGLPSYNEQFF. The CDR3 region has the DNA TGTGCCAGCAGCCAAGAATTGGGGGGGCTCCCCTCCTACAATGAGCAGTTCTTC. The V call is TRBV3-1, the J call TRBJ2-1; D is perhaps TRBD2 (7 bases). Germline values: CDR1 LGHDT, CDR2 YNNKEL (reference sequence). The CDR3 spans 18 residues. Deletions cut 0 bases from V and 0 bases from J, with 15 bases between.

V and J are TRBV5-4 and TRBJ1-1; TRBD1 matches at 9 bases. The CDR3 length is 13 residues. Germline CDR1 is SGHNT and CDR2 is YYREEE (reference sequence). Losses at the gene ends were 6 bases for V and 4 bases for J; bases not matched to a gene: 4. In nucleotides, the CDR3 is TGTGCCAGCACAGGACAGGGGCGCACTGAAGCTTTCTTT. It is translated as CASTGQGRTEAFF.

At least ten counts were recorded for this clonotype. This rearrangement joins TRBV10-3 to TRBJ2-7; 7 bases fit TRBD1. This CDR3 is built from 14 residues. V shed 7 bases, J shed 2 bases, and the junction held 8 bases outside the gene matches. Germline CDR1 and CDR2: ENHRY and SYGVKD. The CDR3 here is CAINSDREPYEQYF. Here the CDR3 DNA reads TGTGCCATCAACTCTGACAGGGAACCCTACGAGCAGTACTTC.

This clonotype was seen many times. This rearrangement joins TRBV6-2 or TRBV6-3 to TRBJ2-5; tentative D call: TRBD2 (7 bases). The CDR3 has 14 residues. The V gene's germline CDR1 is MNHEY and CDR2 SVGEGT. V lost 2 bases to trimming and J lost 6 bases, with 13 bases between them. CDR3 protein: CASSYLAGDKTQYF. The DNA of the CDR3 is TGTGCCAGCAGTTACCTCGCGGGGGACAAGACCCAGTACTTC.

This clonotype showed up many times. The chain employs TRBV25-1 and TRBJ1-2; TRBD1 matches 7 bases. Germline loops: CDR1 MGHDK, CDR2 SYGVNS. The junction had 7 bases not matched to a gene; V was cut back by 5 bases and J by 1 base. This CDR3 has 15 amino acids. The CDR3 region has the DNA TGTGCCAGCAGTTTCCGGGACAGAGATAACTATGGCTACACCTTC. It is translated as CASSFRDRDNYGYTF.

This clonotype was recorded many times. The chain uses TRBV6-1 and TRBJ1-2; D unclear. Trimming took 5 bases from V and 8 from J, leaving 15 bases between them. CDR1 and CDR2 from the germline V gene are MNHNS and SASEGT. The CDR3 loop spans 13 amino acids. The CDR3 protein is CASSSPGIGGYTF. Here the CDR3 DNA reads TGTGCCAGCAGTTCCCCTGGGATCGGCGGCTACACCTTC.

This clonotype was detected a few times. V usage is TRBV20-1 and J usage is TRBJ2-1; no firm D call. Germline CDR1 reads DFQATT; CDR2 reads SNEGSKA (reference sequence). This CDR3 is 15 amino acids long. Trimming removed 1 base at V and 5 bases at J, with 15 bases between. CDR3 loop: CSARGPWPANNEQFF. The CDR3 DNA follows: TGCAGTGCTAGAGGACCATGGCCCGCGAACAATGAGCAGTTCTTC.

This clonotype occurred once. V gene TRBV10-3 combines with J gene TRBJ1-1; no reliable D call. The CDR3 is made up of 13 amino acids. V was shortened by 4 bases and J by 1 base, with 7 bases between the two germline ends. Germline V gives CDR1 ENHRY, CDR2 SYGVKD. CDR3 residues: CAISVTANTEAFF. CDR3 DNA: TGTGCCATCAGTGTAACAGCGAACACTGAAGCTTTCTTT.

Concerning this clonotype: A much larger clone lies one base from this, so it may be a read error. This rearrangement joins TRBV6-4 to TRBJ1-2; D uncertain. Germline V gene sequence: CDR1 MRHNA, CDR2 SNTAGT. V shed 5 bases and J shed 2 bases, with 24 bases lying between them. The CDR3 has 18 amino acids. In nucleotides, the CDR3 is TGTGCCAGCAGTAACACCGGGATAGGCCCGGGGTTGAACTATGGCTACACCTTC. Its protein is CASSNTGIGPGLNYGYTF.

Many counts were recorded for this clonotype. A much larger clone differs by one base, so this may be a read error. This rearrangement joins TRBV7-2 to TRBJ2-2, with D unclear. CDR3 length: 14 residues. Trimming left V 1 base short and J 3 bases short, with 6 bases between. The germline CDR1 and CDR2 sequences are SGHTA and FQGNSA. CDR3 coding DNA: TGTGCCAGCAGCTTAGTTGGGGACACCGGGGAGCTGTTTTTT. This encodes CASSLVGDTGELFF.